This T cell receptor beta chain was retrieved from a study of blood T cell repertoires in COVID-19. Study background: Acute-phase and convalescent COVID-19 samples originated in the United States, Italy and Spain. T cells, B-cell-depleted T cells, or PBMCs provided the cDNA or gDNA that served as material.

In the source study's methods: Quantification of nucleated cells was approximated via reference gene primer amplification. Generated by immunoSEQ multiplex PCR, the TCRdb table keeps only in-frame clones and is missing some. V, J and clone size are taken as reported in that table, and D and trimming were inferred from the DNA itself. The data contain about 23,000 clones, 86% of them singletons. The CDR3 contains 13 residues. Trimming left V 0 bases short and J 0 bases short, with 3 bases between. Germline loops: CDR1 SGHNT, CDR2 YYREEE (reference sequence). Sequences were obtained from peripheral blood. The receptor was derived from a human donor with acute or convalescent COVID-19. The donor label of this sample is uncertain. The gene calls are TRBV5-4 and TRBJ1-1; the D is unclear. CDR3 DNA sequence: TGTGCCAGCAGCTTGGATATGAACACTGAAGCTTTCTTT. Protein: CASSLDMNTEAFF.